Given below is one T cell receptor (beta chain) in context. In the original analysis: The authors estimated nucleated cell counts from reference gene primer amplification. The method was immunoSEQ multiplex PCR; TCRdb's version includes in-frame clones alone and lacks a portion of them. The DNA gave D and trimming, while V, J and clone size come from that table. Counted here are 50,000 to 65,000 clones, about four fifths occurring once; the ten biggest clones make up just under 6.5%. The CDR3 has 18 residues. V lost 8 bases and J lost 3; bases outside the gene matches: 12. Per germline, CDR1 LGHNA and CDR2 YNFKEQ. These data are taken from a study of blood T cell repertoires in COVID-19. Whole-study context: Sources were T cells, B-cell-depleted T cells, or PBMCs; the material itself was cDNA or gDNA.

The sequence was obtained from a human donor in a cohort sampled during active COVID-19. The sequenced material came from peripheral blood. This chain links TRBV4-2 with TRBJ2-2, with 13 bases aligning to TRBD2. In DNA form, the CDR3 reads TGTGCCAGCCGGGAGACTAGCGGGGGGCCTTGGTACACCGGGGAGCTGTTTTTT. As protein: CASRETSGGPWYTGELFF.